The rows below give T cell receptor beta chains drawn from one sample of a study of blood T cell repertoires in COVID-19. Profiled with immunoSEQ multiplex PCR; TCRdb holds only in-frame clones, not every one. Among fewer than 120,000 clones listed, about four fifths were seen once. The sequenced material came from peripheral blood. These receptors came from a woman aged 55-69 years with acute or convalescent COVID-19. Each CDR3 is given with its conserved first and last residue. A D gene is named only where the DNA matches it firmly. A clone size is listed for some rows: how often the clone was seen (once, few, many), or a class if it is expanded.

V	size	D	J	DNA	CDR3
TRBV11-1	.	TRBD1	TRBJ2-3	TGTGCCAGCAGCCTCGGCTCCGACAGGGCAGATACGCAGTATTTT	CASSLGSDRADTQYF
TRBV2	.	TRBD2	TRBJ2-5	TGTGCCAGCAGTGAGGGGGGGGAGACCCAGTACTTC	CASSEGGETQYF
TRBV5-4	.	.	TRBJ2-3	TGTGCCAGCAGCTTCTATCTTACGGCCAGGCTCGAAGATACGCAGTATTTT	CASSFYLTARLEDTQYF
TRBV11-2	.	.	TRBJ2-3	TGTGCCAGCAGCTTAGGCCGGCTGGCGGGGGCTCCCACAGATACGCAGTATTTT	CASSLGRLAGAPTDTQYF
TRBV6-6	.	TRBD1	TRBJ1-2	TGTGCCAGCAGTTACTCACAGGGGGCTGGCTACACCTTC	CASSYSQGAGYTF
TRBV7-3	.	.	TRBJ1-2	TGTGCCAGCAGCCCCTTAGGGGGGGGCTTTGGCTACACCTTC	CASSPLGGGFGYTF
TRBV5-4	.	TRBD2	TRBJ2-5	TGTGCCAGCAGCTTGGCGGGGGGACAAGAGACCCAGTACTTC	CASSLAGGQETQYF
TRBV9	.	TRBD1	TRBJ1-3	TGTGCCAGCAGCGTAGGCACAGGGGTTTTTGGAAACACCATATATTTT	CASSVGTGVFGNTIYF
TRBV11-3	many	.	TRBJ2-2	TGTGCCAGCAGGCCATACAGTAGTAACACCGGGGAGCTGTTTTTT	CASRPYSSNTGELFF
TRBV2	.	.	TRBJ1-5	TGTGCCAGCCGAACAGGCGGCTATAGCAATCAGCCCCAGCATTTT	CASRTGGYSNQPQHF
TRBV28	.	TRBD2	TRBJ2-3	TGTGCCAGCAGTTTATGGACTAGCGGGGCTAGCACAGATACGCAGTATTTT	CASSLWTSGASTDTQYF
TRBV7-9	.	.	TRBJ1-3	TGTGCCAGCAGCTTACCCCCTCCCCGAAACACCATATATTTT	CASSLPPPRNTIYF
TRBV4-1	.	TRBD1	TRBJ1-5	TGCGCCAGCAGCCAAGCCCCCGGGACAGGGCTCCAGCCCCAGCATTTT	CASSQAPGTGLQPQHF
TRBV29-1	.	.	TRBJ2-5	TGCAGCGTTGAAGGGTCCTTTTGGGGCCGAACCGCGCCAGAGACCCAGTACTTC	CSVEGSFWGRTAPETQYF
TRBV6-2/TRBV6-3	.	.	TRBJ1-1	TGTGCCAGCAGTGCGTCCCGATCGACTGAAGCTTTCTTT	CASSASRSTEAFF
TRBV5-6	.	TRBD2	TRBJ2-1	TGTGCCAGCAGCTCTACGACTAGCTCTATTCAGTTCTTC	CASSSTTSSIQFF
TRBV11-3	.	TRBD1	TRBJ2-2	TGTGCCAGCAGCTCCACCGGGACAGAGGGCGGGGAGCTGTTTTTT	CASSSTGTEGGELFF
TRBV5-1	.	.	TRBJ1-2	TGCGCCAGCAGCAAAGCCACCAGGGTTAACTATGGCTACACCTTC	CASSKATRVNYGYTF
TRBV6-5	.	.	TRBJ2-3	TGTGCCAGCACTCTAGGGAGAGAGGCGGATACGCAGTATTTT	CASTLGREADTQYF
TRBV2	.	TRBD1	TRBJ1-4	TGTGCCAGCAGAGGTCGACAGGGGGGTGAAAAACTGTTTTTT	CASRGRQGGEKLFF
TRBV25-1	.	.	TRBJ2-1	TGTGCCAGCAGATCCGATCAGGCCTACAATGAGCAGTTCTTC	CASRSDQAYNEQFF
TRBV5-1	.	TRBD1	TRBJ1-4	TGCGCCAGCAGCCCAGGACAGGGCGGTGAAAAACTGTTTTTT	CASSPGQGGEKLFF